This T cell receptor (beta chain) was found in a study of T cell changes during pregnancy in multiple sclerosis. Assay: immunoSEQ multiplex PCR; the TCRdb copy retains only in-frame clones and omits some. This sample has about 50,000 clones, with approximately 90% found just once. The length of the CDR3 is 18 residues. The V end was cut by 8 bases, the J end by 0 bases, with 20 bases between. From germline, CDR1 is MGHDK and CDR2 SYGVNS. This specimen was CD4+ T cells from peripheral blood mononuclear cells, taken after pregnancy. The receptor was isolated from a female donor with multiple sclerosis, enrolled in a pregnancy study. The chain links TRBV25-1 to TRBJ2-6; a weak D match, TRBD2 (5 bases). Written as DNA, the CDR3 is TGTGCCAGCCGCACCAGGAGGCAGTTTCACTCTGGGGCCAACGTCCTGACTTTC. Encoded protein: CASRTRRQFHSGANVLTF. Full variable domain (outside the CDR3, taken from reference TRBV25-1 and TRBJ2-6): EADIYQTPRYLVIGTGKKITLECSQTMGHDKMYWYQQDPGMELHLIHYSYGVNSTEKGDLSSESTVSRIRTEHFPLTLESARPSHTSQYLCASRTRRQFHSGANVLTFGAGSRLTVL.